The 27 T cell receptor beta chains listed next were all sequenced from one sample in a study of blood T cell repertoires in COVID-19. Data came from immunoSEQ multiplex PCR; TCRdb stores just in-frame clones and leaves some out. The sample consists of 190,000 or so clones, 70% to 90% of them appearing once. Sequencing input: peripheral blood. These receptors all stem from a woman aged 70-85 years with acute or convalescent COVID-19.

Written as DNA, the CDR3 is TGTGCCAGCAGTTTCGGGACAGGGGGCGGGACTGAAGCTTTCTTT. This encodes CASSFGTGGGTEAFF. The chain combines TRBV28 with TRBJ1-1; 12 bases fit TRBD1. Germline V CDR1 and CDR2: MDHEN, SYDVKM. Unmatched junction bases numbered 4, after V lost 3 bases and J lost 5 bases. The CDR3 runs to 15 residues.

The chain has TRBV9 and TRBJ2-3; D possibly corresponds to TRBD1 (5 bases). Germline values: CDR1 SGDLS, CDR2 YYNGEE. The length of the CDR3 is 14 residues. Trimming left V 4 bases short and J 0 bases short, with 9 bases between. This chain's CDR3 is CASSPGHSTDTQYF. The CDR3 DNA follows: TGTGCCAGCAGCCCAGGGCATAGCACAGATACGCAGTATTTT.

This chain connects TRBV7-9 to TRBJ1-4; D unclear. This CDR3 region has 14 residues. Trimming pared 4 bases from V and 5 bases from J, leaving 11 bases between. Germline V gene sequence: CDR1 SEHNR, CDR2 FQNEAQ (reference sequence). Written as DNA, the CDR3 is TGTGCCAGCAGCTACCCGAGGGAGAATGAAAAACTGTTTTTT. Translation gives CASSYPRENEKLFF. Complete variable domain (other parts from reference TRBV7-9 and TRBJ1-4): DTGVSQNPRHKITKRGQNVTFRCDPISEHNRLYWYRQTLGQGPEFLTYFQNEAQLEKSRLLSDRFSAERPKGSFSTLEIQRTEQGDSAMYLCASSYPRENEKLFFGSGTQLSVL.

V usage is TRBV4-1 and J usage is TRBJ2-3; D is perhaps TRBD1 (5 bases). V lost 6 bases, J lost 2 bases, and 12 bases lay in between. The CDR3 is made up of 14 amino acids. CDR1 is MGHRA, CDR2 YSYEKL, per germline. For the CDR3, the DNA is TGCGCCAGCAGGAAAATAGGGGACACAGATACGCAGTATTTT. It specifies CASRKIGDTDTQYF.

The chain has TRBV4-3 and TRBJ2-1; 7 bases align to TRBD2. This CDR3 contains 19 residues. Germline assignment: CDR1 LGHNA and CDR2 YSLEER. The ends lost 1 base at V and 4 bases at J; junction bases unmatched: 16. Written as DNA, the CDR3 is TGCGCCAGCAGCCAAGTCGGGATTAGGCGGGAGTGGGGATACAATGAGCAGTTCTTC. It translates to CASSQVGIRREWGYNEQFF.

This chain uses TRBV6-1 with TRBJ2-1; 9 bases agree with TRBD2. This CDR3 is 13 amino acids long. Germline lookup yields CDR1 MNHNS and CDR2 SASEGT. Germline trimming cut 3 bases from V and 8 bases from J; bases unmatched to any gene: 2. CDR3 DNA sequence: TGTGCCAGCAGTGAGACTAGCGGCTATGAGCAGTTCTTC. Amino acid sequence: CASSETSGYEQFF.

The J gene is TRBJ1-1, the V gene TRBV19; the D gene is possibly TRBD1 (6 bases). With 6 bases removed from V and 0 bases from J, the gap between germline ends came to 17 bases. Germline CDR1 LNHDA, CDR2 SQIVND (reference sequence). The CDR3 loop spans 16 amino acids. The CDR3 sequence is CASSSTRGGMNTEAFF. The DNA for the CDR3 is TGTGCCAGTAGCAGCACCAGGGGCGGAATGAACACTGAAGCTTTCTTT.

This sequence joins TRBV4-1 and TRBJ2-7; possibly TRBD2 for D (5 bases). Trimming took off 0 bases at V and 5 bases at J, with 17 bases between the two ends. The germline V gene has CDR1 MGHRA and CDR2 YSYEKL. The CDR3 has 16 amino acids. CDR3 nucleotide sequence: TGCGCCAGCAGCCAAGATTGGGCTAGCTACCCCGACGAGCAGTACTTC. Its translation is CASSQDWASYPDEQYF.

This clone was observed a handful of times. This chain joins TRBV12-3 or TRBV12-4 and TRBJ1-4; the match to TRBD1 covers 8 bases. This CDR3 is 13 amino acids long. V gave up 6 bases and J gave up 10 bases; unmatched junction bases: 7. CDR3 protein: CASRPGQAVKLFF. For the CDR3, the DNA is TGTGCCAGCAGGCCGGGACAGGCGGTAAAACTGTTTTTT.

The V and J genes are TRBV7-6 and TRBJ2-3; 9 nucleotides agree with TRBD2. The CDR3 is 17 residues long. V lost 4 bases to trimming and J lost 0 bases; unmatched junction nucleotides: 8. Germline-derived CDR1 and CDR2 are SGHVS and FNYEAQ. CDR3: CASSSSWLAGSTDTQYF. The DNA of the CDR3 is TGTGCCAGCAGCTCTAGCTGGCTAGCGGGGAGCACAGATACGCAGTATTTT. Using reference TRBV7-6 and TRBJ2-3 for the parts outside the CDR3, the full variable domain is GAGVSQSPRYKVTKRGQDVALRCDPISGHVSLYWYRQALGQGPEFLTYFNYEAQQDKSGLPNDRFSAERPEGSISTLTIQRTEQRDSAMYRCASSSSWLAGSTDTQYFGPGTRLTVL.

This clone was counted a few times. The chain recombines TRBV12-5 with TRBJ1-5, with D unclear. The CDR3 runs to 15 residues. Germline CDR1 reads LGHNT; CDR2 reads FRNRAP. The ends were cut back, 1 base at V and 5 bases at J, with 12 bases in the middle. CDR3 coding DNA: TGTGCTAGTGGTTTGGGAGACTGGAGGGATCAGCCCCAGCATTTT. Translated, it gives CASGLGDWRDQPQHF.

V and J are TRBV4-2 and TRBJ2-1; the match to TRBD2 covers 13 bases. CDR1 is LGHNA, CDR2 YNFKEQ, per germline. V lost 3 bases and J lost 2; bases outside the gene matches: 4. The CDR3 has 17 amino acids. The CDR3 coding sequence is TGTGCCAGCAGCCAGGAGGGACTAGCGGGGCCCTACAATGAGCAGTTCTTC. Its protein product is CASSQEGLAGPYNEQFF.

This clone was seen many times. This chain links TRBV7-9 with TRBJ2-7; D remains ambiguous. This CDR3 is 14 amino acids long. Germline V gene lookup returns CDR1 SEHNR and CDR2 FQNEAQ (reference sequence). V lost 1 base and J lost 6, with 13 bases in between. CDR3 nucleotide sequence: TGTGCCAGCAGCTTAGGGTACGAGCTAGGCGAGCAGTACTTC. Encoded protein: CASSLGYELGEQYF.

V usage is TRBV24-1 and J usage is TRBJ2-7; D is perhaps TRBD1 (5 bases). This CDR3 spans 19 amino acids. Trimming took off 1 base at V and 3 bases at J, with 24 bases between the two ends. Germline V gene sequence: CDR1 KGHDR, CDR2 SFDVKD. The CDR3 loop is CATSDFGLVTMWGFYEQYF. The CDR3 DNA reads TGTGCCACCAGTGATTTCGGGCTAGTTACAATGTGGGGCTTCTACGAGCAGTACTTC.

The rearrangement uses TRBV28 and TRBJ1-2; TRBD1 agrees at 7 bases. Trimming took 5 bases from V and 4 from J; bases not matched to a gene: 4. The V gene's germline CDR1 is MDHEN and CDR2 SYDVKM. The CDR3 totals 13 residues. The CDR3 sequence: CASSEGAGYGYTF. CDR3 nucleotide sequence: TGTGCCAGCAGTGAGGGGGCGGGCTATGGCTACACCTTC.

This chain joins TRBV5-3 and TRBJ2-7; D not certain. TRBV5-3 is known as an ORF, though its function is uncertain. The CDR3 totals 14 residues. V lost 3 bases and J lost 4, with 14 bases in between. The CDR3 sequence is CARSWSLVKYEQYF. The DNA for the CDR3 is TGTGCCAGAAGCTGGTCTTTAGTTAAATACGAGCAGTACTTC.

This clone was recorded only once. The V gene is TRBV7-2, the J gene TRBJ1-3; D gene uncertain. This CDR3 spans 16 amino acids. Trimming stripped 2 bases from V and 0 bases from J, with 11 bases between. In germline, CDR1 is SGHTA, CDR2 FQGNSA. The CDR3 nucleotides are TGTGCCAGCAGCTTAACGGGTACTAGCTCTGGAAACACCATATATTTT. This translates into CASSLTGTSSGNTIYF.

The chain couples TRBV28 to TRBJ2-7, with a weak D call TRBD2 (6 bases). This CDR3 region has 13 residues. The germline V gene encodes CDR1 MDHEN and CDR2 SYDVKM. Trimming shortened V by 6 bases and J by 7 bases, and 16 bases separated the two germline ends. The DNA of the CDR3 is TGTGCCAGCAGCTCAGGACTACCGCTGGAGCAGTACTTC. This gives the protein CASSSGLPLEQYF.

The chain employs TRBV5-1 and TRBJ2-7; a possible D gene is TRBD2 (5 bases). The CDR3 totals 14 residues. CDR1 SGHRS and CDR2 YFSETQ come from the germline V gene. V gave up 0 bases and J gave up 0 bases, with 7 bases separating them. CDR3 in DNA: TGCGCCAGCAGCTTGGCGGGAAGCTCCTACGAGCAGTACTTC. Translated: CASSLAGSSYEQYF.

The gene calls are TRBV12-3 or TRBV12-4 and TRBJ1-3; D is ambiguous. This CDR3 contains 13 residues. The ends were cut back, 4 bases at V and 3 bases at J, with 7 bases in the middle. The CDR3 nucleotides are TGTGCCAGCAGTTGGGCCCGTGGAAACACCATATATTTT. This codes for CASSWARGNTIYF.

The rearrangement uses TRBV5-1 and TRBJ2-1; TRBD1 might be the D (6 bases). The CDR3 loop spans 15 amino acids. CDR1 is SGHRS, CDR2 YFSETQ, per germline. V lost 6 bases, J lost 4 bases, and 17 bases lay in between. Written as DNA, the CDR3 is TGCGCCAGCAATCGTGCAGGGGAGTCATACAATGAGCAGTTCTTC. Its translation is CASNRAGESYNEQFF.

In this sample, this clone turned up a few times. The identical CDR3 is also encoded by other nucleotide sequences in the sample. The V call is TRBV5-1, the J call TRBJ1-2, with TRBD1 as a possible D gene (5 bases). The germline CDR1 and CDR2 sequences are SGHRS and YFSETQ. The V end was cut by 0 bases, the J end by 5 bases, with 8 bases between. The CDR3 spans 13 residues. CDR3 nucleotides: TGCGCCAGCAGCTTGGGACAGAGTTATGGCTACACCTTC. Translation: CASSLGQSYGYTF.

In its sample, this clone was seen a few times. The rearrangement uses TRBV7-9 and TRBJ1-2, with 12 bases matching TRBD1. The germline V gene encodes CDR1 SEHNR and CDR2 FQNEAQ (reference sequence). The CDR3 extends over 17 amino acids. V lost 1 base to trimming and J lost 4 bases; unmatched junction nucleotides: 7. The CDR3: CASSLVGTGGPLYGYTF. The CDR3 nucleotides are TGTGCCAGCAGCTTAGTCGGGACAGGGGGCCCCCTCTATGGCTACACCTTC.

This clone was observed a single time. The gene calls are TRBV9 and TRBJ2-2, with 9 nucleotides matching TRBD1. The trim removed 5 bases at V and 5 bases at J, leaving 7 bases unmatched. CDR3 length equals 15 residues. The germline V gene has CDR1 SGDLS and CDR2 YYNGEE. CDR3 bases: TGTGCCAGCAGGGGAACAGGGGGCAGAACCGGGGAGCTGTTTTTT. This translates into CASRGTGGRTGELFF.

The chain combines TRBV18 with TRBJ2-2; 7 nucleotides agree with TRBD1. This CDR3 has 14 residues. V shed 6 bases, J shed 4 bases, and the junction held 5 bases outside the gene matches. Germline V lookup: CDR1 KGHSH, CDR2 LQKENI. The CDR3, as DNA: TGTGCCAGCTCTCTTGACAGGGTCACCGGGGAGCTGTTTTTT. Its translation: CASSLDRVTGELFF.

This chain joins TRBV3-1 (or the pseudogene TRBV3-2) and TRBJ1-3; tentatively, D is TRBD1 (5 bases). Trimming removed 3 bases at V and 0 bases at J, with 15 bases between. Looked up from germline, CDR1 is LGHDT and CDR2 is YNNKEL (reference sequence). The CDR3 extends over 17 amino acids. Written as DNA, the CDR3 is TGTGCCAGCAGCCACCCCAGGGATTTTGGCTCTGGAAACACCATATATTTT. It specifies CASSHPRDFGSGNTIYF.

This clone appeared a few times. The V gene is TRBV11-2, the J gene TRBJ1-6; no clear D gene. The CDR3 consists of 13 residues. The V end was cut by 5 bases, the J end by 7 bases, with 9 bases between. CDR1 is SGHAT, CDR2 FQNNGV, per germline. Here the CDR3 reads CASSPRSNSPLHF. In nucleotides, the CDR3 is TGTGCCAGCAGCCCGCGGTCCAATTCACCCCTCCACTTT.